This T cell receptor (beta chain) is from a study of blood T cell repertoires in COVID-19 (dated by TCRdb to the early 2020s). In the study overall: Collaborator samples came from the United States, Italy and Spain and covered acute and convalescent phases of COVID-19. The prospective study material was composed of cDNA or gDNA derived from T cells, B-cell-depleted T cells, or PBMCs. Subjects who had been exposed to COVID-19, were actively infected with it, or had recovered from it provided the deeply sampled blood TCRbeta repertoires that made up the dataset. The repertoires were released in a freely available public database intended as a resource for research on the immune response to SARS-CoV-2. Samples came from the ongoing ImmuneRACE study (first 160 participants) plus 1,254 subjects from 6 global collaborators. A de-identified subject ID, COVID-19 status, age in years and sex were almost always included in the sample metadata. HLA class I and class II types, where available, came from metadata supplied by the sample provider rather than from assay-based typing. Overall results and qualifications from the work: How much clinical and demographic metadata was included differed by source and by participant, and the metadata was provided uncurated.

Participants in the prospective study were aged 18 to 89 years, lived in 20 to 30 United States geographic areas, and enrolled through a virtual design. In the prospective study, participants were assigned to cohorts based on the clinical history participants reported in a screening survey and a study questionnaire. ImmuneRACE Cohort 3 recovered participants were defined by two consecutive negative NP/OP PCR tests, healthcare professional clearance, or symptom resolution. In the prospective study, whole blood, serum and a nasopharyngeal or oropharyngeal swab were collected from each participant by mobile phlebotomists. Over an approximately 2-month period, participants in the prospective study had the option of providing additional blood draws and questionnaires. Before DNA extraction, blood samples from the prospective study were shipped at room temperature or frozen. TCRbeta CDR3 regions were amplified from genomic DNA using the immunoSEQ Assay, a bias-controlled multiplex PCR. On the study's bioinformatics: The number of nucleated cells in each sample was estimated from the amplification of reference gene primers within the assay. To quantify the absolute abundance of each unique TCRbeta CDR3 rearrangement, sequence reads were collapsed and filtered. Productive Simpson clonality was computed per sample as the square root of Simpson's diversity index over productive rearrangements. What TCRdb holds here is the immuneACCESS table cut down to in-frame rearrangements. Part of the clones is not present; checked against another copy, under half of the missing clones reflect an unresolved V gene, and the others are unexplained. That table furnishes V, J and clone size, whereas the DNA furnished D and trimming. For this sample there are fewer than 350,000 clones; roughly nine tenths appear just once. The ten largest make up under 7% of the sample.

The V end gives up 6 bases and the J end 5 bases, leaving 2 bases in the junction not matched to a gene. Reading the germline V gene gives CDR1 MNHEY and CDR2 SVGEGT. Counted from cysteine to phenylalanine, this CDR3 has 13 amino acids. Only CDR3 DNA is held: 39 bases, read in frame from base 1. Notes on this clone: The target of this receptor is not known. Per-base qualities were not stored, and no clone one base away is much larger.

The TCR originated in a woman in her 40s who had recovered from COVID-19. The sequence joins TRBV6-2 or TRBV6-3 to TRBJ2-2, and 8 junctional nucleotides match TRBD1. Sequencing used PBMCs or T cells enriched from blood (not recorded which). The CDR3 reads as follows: CASSGQGTGELFF. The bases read TGTGCCAGCAGCGGACAGGGAACCGGGGAGCTGTTTTTT.